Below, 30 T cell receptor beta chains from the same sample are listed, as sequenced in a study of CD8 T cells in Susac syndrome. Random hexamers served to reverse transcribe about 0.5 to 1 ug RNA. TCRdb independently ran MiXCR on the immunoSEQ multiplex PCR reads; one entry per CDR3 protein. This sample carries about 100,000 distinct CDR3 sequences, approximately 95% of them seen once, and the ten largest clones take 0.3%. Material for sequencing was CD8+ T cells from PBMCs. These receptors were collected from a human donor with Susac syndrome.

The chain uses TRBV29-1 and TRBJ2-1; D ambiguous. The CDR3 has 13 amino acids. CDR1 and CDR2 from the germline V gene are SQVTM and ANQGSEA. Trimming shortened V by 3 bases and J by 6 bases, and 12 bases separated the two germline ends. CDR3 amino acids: CSVDPTHSNEQFF. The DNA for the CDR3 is TGCAGCGTTGATCCGACCCACTCCAATGAGCAGTTCTTC.

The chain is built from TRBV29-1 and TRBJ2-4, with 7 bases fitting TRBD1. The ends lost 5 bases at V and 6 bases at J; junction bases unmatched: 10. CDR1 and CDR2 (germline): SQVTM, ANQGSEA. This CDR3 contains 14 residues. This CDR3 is CSVNRGEGGNIQYF. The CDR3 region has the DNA TGCAGCGTTAACAGGGGTGAGGGTGGAAACATTCAGTACTTC.

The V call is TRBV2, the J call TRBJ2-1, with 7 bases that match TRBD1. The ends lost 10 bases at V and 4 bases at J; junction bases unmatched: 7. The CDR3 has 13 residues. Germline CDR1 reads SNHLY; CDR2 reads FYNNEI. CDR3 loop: CAISGTEYNEQFF. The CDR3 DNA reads TGTGCCATTTCCGGGACAGAGTACAATGAGCAGTTCTTC.

CDR3 protein: CSAVQETQYF. CDR3 in DNA: TGCAGCGCTGTCCAAGAGACCCAGTACTTC. The rearrangement uses TRBV29-1 and TRBJ2-5; unclear D gene. Between the trimmed V and J ends, which lost 7 bases and 1 base, there was a span of 4 bases. Germline V gene data show CDR1 as SQVTM and CDR2 as ANQGSEA. The CDR3 runs to 10 residues.

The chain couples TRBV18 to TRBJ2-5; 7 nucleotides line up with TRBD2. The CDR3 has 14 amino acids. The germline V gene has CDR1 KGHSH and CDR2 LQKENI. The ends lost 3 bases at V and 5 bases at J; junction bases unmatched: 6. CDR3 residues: CASSPGLEAETQYF. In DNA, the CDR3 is TGTGCCAGCTCACCCGGACTAGAAGCCGAGACCCAGTACTTC.

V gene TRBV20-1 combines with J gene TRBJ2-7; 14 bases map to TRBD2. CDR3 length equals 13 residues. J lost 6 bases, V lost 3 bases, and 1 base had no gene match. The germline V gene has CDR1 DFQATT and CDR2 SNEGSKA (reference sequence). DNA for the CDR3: TGCAGTGCTAGGGGACTAGCGGGAGCCGAGCAGTACTTC. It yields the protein CSARGLAGAEQYF.

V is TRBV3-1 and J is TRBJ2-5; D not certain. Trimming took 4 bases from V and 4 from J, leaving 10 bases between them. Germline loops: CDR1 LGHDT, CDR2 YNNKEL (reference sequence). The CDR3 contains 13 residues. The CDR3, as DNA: TGTGCCAGCAGCCCCCAGCAAGGAGAGACCCAGTACTTC. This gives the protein CASSPQQGETQYF.

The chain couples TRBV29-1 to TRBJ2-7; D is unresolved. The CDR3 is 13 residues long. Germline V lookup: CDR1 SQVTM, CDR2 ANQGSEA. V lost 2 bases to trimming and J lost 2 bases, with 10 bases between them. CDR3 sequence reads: CSVELTEAYEQYF. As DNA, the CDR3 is TGCAGCGTTGAATTAACAGAGGCCTACGAGCAGTACTTC.

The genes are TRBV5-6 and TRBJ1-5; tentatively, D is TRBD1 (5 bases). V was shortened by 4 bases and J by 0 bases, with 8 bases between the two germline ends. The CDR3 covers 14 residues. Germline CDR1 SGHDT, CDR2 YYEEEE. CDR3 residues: CASSVGVSNQPQHF. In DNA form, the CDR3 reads TGTGCCAGCAGCGTGGGGGTTAGCAATCAGCCCCAGCATTTT.

CDR3 sequence (DNA): TGTGCCAGCGGGTCTGGCATTAATGGCTACACCTTC. It translates to CASGSGINGYTF. The chain has TRBV12-3 or TRBV12-4 and TRBJ1-2, with D hard to call. The CDR3 spans 12 residues. V lost 8 bases to trimming and J lost 6 bases, with 13 bases between them.

The CDR3 protein is CASRAGGKETQYF. The CDR3 bases are TGTGCCAGCAGAGCGGGAGGGAAGGAGACCCAGTACTTC. This chain links TRBV25-1 with TRBJ2-5, with 10 bases fitting TRBD2. The CDR3 is 13 residues long. V shed 6 bases, J shed 5 bases, and the junction held 3 bases outside the gene matches. CDR1 MGHDK and CDR2 SYGVNS come from the germline V gene. Using reference TRBV25-1 and TRBJ2-5 for the parts outside the CDR3, the full variable domain is EADIYQTPRYLVIGTGKKITLECSQTMGHDKMYWYQQDPGMELHLIHYSYGVNSTEKGDLSSESTVSRIRTEHFPLTLESARPSHTSQYLCASRAGGKETQYFGPGTRLLVL.

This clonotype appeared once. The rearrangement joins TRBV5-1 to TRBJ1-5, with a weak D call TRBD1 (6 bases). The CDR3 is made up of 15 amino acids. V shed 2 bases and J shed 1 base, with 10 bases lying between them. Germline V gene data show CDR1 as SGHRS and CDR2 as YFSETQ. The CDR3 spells CASSLGGNSNQPQHF. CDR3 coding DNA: TGCGCCAGCAGCTTAGGGGGGAACAGCAATCAGCCCCAGCATTTT.

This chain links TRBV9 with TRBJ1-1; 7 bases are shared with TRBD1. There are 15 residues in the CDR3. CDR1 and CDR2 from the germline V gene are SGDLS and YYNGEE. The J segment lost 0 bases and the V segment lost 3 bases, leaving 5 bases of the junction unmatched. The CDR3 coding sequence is TGTGCCAGCAGCGAGGGGGCAGGCTTGAACACTGAAGCTTTCTTT. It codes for CASSEGAGLNTEAFF.

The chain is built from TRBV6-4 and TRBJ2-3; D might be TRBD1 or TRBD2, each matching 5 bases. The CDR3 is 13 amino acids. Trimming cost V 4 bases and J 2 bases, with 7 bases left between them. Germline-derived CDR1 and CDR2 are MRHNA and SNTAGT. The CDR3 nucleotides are TGTGCCAGCAGTGCCGGGACCACAGATACGCAGTATTTT. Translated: CASSAGTTDTQYF.

The chain's CDR3 is CASSLALAAQETQYF. CDR3 in DNA: TGCGCCAGCAGCTTGGCACTAGCAGCACAAGAGACCCAGTACTTC. The rearrangement joins TRBV5-1 to TRBJ2-5, with D tentatively TRBD2 (6 bases). Looked up from germline, CDR1 is SGHRS and CDR2 is YFSETQ. The V and J ends lost 0 bases and 2 bases respectively, with 11 bases between them. CDR3 size: 15 residues.

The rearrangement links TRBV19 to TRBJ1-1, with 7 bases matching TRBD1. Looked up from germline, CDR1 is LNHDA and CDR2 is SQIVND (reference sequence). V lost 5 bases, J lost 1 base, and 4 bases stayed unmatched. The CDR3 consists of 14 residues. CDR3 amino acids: CASSYDRENTEAFF. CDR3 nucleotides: TGTGCCAGTAGTTATGACAGGGAGAACACTGAAGCTTTCTTT. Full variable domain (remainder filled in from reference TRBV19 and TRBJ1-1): DGGITQSPKYLFRKEGQNVTLSCEQNLNHDAMYWYRQDPGQGLRLIYYSQIVNDFQKGDIAEGYSVSREKKESFPLTVTSAQKNPTAFYLCASSYDRENTEAFFGQGTRLTVV.

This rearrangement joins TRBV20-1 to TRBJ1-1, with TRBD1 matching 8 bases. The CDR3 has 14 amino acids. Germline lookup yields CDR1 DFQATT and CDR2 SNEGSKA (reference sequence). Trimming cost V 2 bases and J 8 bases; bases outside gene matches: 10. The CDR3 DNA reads TGCAGTGCTAGACCCCTCAGGGGGCGGGGAGAAGCTTTCTTT. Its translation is CSARPLRGRGEAFF.

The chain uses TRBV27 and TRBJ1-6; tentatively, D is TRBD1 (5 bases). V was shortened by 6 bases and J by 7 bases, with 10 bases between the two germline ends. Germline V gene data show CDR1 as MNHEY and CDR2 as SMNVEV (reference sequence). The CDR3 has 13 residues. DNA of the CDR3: TGTGCCAGCAGGTCGGGGGGGAATTCACCCCTCCACTTT. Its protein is CASRSGGNSPLHF.

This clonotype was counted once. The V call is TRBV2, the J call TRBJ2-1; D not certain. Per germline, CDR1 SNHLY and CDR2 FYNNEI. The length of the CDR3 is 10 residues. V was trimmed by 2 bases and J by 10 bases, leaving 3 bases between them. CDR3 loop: CASSEYEQFF. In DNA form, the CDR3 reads TGTGCCAGCAGTGAATACGAGCAGTTCTTC.

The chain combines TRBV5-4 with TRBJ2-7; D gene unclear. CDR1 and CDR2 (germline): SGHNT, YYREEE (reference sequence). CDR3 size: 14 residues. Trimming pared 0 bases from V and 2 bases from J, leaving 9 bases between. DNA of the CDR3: TGTGCCAGCAGCTTGGATATGATTACCTACGAGCAGTACTTC. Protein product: CASSLDMITYEQYF.

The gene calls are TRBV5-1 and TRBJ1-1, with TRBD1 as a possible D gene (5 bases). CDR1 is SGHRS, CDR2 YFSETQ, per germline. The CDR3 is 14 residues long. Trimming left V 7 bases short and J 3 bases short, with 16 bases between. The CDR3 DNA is TGCGCCAGCGGATCGACAGCCGGGCACACTGAAGCTTTCTTT. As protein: CASGSTAGHTEAFF.

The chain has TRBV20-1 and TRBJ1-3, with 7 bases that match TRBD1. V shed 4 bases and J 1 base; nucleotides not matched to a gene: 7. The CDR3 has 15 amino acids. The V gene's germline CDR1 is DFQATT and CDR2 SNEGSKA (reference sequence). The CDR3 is CSATSPGQSGNTIYF. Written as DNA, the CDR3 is TGCAGTGCTACCTCCCCGGGACAGTCTGGAAACACCATATATTTT.

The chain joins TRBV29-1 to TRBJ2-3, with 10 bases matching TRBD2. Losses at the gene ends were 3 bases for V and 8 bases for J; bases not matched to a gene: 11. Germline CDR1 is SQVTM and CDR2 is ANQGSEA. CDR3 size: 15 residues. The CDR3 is CSVDEREGPRGTQYF. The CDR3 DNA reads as TGCAGCGTTGATGAGCGGGAGGGCCCAAGGGGTACGCAGTATTTT.

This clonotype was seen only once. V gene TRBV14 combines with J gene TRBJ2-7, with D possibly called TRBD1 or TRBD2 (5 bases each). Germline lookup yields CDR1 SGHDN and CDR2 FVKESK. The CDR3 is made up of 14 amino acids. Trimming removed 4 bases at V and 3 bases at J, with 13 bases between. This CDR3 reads CASSPGRMDYEQYF. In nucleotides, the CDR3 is TGTGCCAGCAGCCCGGGACGGATGGACTACGAGCAGTACTTC. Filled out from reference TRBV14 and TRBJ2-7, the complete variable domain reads EAGVTQFPSHSVIEKGQTVTLRCDPISGHDNLYWYRRVMGKEIKFLLHFVKESKQDESGMPNNRFLAERTGGTYSTLKVQPAELEDSGVYFCASSPGRMDYEQYFGPGTRLTVT.

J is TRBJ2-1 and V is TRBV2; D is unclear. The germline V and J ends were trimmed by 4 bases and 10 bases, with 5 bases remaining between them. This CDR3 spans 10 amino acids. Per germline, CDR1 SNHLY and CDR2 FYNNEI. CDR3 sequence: CASSAKEQFF. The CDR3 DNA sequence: TGTGCCAGCAGTGCTAAGGAGCAGTTCTTC.

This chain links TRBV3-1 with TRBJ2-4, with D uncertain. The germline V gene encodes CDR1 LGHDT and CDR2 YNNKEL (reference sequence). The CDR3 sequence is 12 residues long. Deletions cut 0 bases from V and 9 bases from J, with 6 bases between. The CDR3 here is CASSQDKGIQYF. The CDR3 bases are TGTGCCAGCAGCCAAGATAAGGGCATTCAGTACTTC.

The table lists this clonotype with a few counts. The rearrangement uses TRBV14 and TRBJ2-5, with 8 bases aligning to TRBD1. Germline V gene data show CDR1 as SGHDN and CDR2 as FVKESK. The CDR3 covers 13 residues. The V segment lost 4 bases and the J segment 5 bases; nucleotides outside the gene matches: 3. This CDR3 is CASSPWTGETQYF. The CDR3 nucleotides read TGTGCCAGCAGCCCCTGGACAGGGGAGACCCAGTACTTC.

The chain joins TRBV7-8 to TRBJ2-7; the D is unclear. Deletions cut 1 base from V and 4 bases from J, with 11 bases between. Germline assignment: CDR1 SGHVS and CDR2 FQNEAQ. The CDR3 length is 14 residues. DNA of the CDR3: TGTGCCAGCAGCTTAGACGCCGTCCTGTACGAGCAGTACTTC. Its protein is CASSLDAVLYEQYF.

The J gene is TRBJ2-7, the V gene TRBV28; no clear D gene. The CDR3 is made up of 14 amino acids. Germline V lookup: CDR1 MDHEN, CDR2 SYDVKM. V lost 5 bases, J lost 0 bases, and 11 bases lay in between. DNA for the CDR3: TGTGCCAGCAGTCCCCCGGCAGCCTCCTACGAGCAGTACTTC. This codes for CASSPPAASYEQYF.

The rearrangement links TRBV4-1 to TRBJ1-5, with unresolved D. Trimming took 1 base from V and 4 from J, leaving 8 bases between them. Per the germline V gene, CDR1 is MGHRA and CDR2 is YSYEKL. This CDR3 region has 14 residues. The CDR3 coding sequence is TGCGCCAGCAGCCAAGGAGTTCCAAATCAGCCCCAGCATTTT. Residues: CASSQGVPNQPQHF.